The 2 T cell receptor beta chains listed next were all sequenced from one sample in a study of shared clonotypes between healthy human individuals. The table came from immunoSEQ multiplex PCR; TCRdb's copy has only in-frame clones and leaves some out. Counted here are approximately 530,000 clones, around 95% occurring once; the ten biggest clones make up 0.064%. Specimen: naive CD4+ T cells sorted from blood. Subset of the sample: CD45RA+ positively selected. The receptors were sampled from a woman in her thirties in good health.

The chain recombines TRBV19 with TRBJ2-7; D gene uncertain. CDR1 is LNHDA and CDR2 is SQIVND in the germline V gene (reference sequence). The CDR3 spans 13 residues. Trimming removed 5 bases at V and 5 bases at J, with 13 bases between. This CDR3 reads CASSSRLGDEQYF. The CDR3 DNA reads TGTGCCAGTAGTTCGCGACTTGGGGACGAGCAGTACTTC.

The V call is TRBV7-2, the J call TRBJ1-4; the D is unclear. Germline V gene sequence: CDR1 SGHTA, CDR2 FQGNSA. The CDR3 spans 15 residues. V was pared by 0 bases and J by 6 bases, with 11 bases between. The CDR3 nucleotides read TGTGCCAGCAGCTTAGCCAGGCACCGGGATGAAAAACTGTTTTTT. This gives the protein CASSLARHRDEKLFF.